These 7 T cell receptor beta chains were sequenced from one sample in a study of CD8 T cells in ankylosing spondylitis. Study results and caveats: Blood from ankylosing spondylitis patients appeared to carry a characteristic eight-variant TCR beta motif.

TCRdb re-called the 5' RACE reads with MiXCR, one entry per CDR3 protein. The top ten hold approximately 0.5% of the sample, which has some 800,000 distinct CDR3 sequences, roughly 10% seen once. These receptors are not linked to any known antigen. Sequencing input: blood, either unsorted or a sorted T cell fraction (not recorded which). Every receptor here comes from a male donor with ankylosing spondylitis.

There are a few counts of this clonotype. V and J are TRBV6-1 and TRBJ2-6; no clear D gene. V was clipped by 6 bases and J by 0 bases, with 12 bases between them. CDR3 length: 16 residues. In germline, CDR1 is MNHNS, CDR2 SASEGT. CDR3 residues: CASSLIKDSGANVLTF. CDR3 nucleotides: TGTGCCAGCAGCCTTATTAAGGACTCTGGGGCCAACGTCCTGACTTTC.

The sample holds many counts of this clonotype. The CDR3 spells CAISGGRTSGTNEQFF. CDR3 nucleotide sequence: TGTGCCATCAGTGGCGGGAGGACTAGCGGAACTAATGAGCAGTTCTTC. V usage is TRBV10-3 and J usage is TRBJ2-1; TRBD2 matches 10 bases. The V gene end was trimmed by 4 bases and the J gene end by 7 bases; junction bases not matched to a gene: 10. The germline V gene has CDR1 ENHRY and CDR2 SYGVKD. The CDR3 loop spans 16 amino acids.

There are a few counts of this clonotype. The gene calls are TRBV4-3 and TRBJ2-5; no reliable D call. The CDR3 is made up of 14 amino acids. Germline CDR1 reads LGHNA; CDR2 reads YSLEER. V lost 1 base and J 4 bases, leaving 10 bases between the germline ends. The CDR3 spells CASSQGTLRETQYF. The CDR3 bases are TGCGCCAGCAGCCAAGGTACCCTGAGAGAGACCCAGTACTTC.

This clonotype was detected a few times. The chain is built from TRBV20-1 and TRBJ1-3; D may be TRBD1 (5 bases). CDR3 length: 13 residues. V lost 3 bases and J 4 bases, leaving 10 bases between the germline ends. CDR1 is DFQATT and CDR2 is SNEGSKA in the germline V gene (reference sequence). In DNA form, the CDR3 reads TGCAGTGCTAGCAGGGTAACGGGAAACACCATATATTTT. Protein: CSASRVTGNTIYF.

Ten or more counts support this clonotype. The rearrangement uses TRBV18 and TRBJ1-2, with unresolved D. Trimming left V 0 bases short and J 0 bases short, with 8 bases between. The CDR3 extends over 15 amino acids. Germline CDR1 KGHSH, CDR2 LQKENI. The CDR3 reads CASSPPSRANYGYTF. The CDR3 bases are TGTGCCAGCTCACCACCATCCAGAGCTAACTATGGCTACACCTTC.

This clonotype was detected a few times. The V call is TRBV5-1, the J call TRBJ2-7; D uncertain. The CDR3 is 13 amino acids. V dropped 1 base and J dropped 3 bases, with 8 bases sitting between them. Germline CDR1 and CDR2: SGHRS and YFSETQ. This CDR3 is CASSLSHFYEQYF. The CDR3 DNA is TGCGCCAGCAGCTTGAGTCACTTCTACGAGCAGTACTTC.

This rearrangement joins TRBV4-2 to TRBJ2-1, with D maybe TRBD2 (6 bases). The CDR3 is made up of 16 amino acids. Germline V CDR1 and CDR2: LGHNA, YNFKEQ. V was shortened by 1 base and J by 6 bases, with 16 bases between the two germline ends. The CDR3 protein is CASSQGGWRDFNEQFF. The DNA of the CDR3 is TGTGCCAGCAGCCAAGGCGGCTGGCGGGACTTCAATGAGCAGTTCTTC.